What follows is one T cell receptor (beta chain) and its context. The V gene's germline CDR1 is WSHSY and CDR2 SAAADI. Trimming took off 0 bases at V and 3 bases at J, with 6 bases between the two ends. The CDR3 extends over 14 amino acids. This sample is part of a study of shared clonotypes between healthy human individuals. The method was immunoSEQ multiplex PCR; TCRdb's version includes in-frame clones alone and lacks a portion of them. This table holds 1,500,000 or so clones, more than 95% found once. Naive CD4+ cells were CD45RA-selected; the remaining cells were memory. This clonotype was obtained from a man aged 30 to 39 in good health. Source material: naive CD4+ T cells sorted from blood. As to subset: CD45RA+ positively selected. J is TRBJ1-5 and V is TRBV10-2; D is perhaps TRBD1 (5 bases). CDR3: CASSESTVNQPQHF. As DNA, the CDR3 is TGCGCCAGCAGTGAGTCGACAGTCAATCAGCCCCAGCATTTT.